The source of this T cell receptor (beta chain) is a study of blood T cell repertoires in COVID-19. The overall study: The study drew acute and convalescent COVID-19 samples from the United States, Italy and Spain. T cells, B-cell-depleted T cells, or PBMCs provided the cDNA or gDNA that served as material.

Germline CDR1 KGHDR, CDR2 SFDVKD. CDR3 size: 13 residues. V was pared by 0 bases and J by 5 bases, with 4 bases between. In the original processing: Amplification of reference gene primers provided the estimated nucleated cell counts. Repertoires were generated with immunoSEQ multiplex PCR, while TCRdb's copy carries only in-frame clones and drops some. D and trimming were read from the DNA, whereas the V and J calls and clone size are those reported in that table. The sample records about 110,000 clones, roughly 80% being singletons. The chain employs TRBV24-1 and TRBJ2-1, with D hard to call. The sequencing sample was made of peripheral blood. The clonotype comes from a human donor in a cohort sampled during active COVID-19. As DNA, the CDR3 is TGTGCCACCAGTGATTTGGTAAACAATGAGCAGTTCTTC. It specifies CATSDLVNNEQFF.